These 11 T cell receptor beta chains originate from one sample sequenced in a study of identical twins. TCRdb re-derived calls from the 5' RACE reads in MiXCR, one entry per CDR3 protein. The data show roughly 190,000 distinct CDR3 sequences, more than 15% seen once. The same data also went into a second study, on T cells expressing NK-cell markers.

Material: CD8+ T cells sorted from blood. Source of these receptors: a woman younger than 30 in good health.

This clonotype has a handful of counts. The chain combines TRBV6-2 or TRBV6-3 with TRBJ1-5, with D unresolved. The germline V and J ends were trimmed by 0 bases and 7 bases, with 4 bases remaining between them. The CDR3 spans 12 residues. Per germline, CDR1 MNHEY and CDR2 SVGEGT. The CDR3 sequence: CASSYSRQPQHF. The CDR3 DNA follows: TGTGCCAGCAGTTACTCACGACAGCCCCAGCATTTT.

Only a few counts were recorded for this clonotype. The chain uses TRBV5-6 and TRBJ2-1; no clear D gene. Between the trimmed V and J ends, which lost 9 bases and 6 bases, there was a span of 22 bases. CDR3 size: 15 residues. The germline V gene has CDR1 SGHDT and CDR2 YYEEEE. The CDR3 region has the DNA TGTGCCACTACCTCAGGCCCCCGTGTATCCAATGAGCAGTTCTTC. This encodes CATTSGPRVSNEQFF.

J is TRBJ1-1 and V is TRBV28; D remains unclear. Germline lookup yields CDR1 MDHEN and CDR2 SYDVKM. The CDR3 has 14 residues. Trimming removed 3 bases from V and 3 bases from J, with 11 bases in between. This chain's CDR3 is CASSFRYSDTEAFF. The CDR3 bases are TGTGCCAGCAGTTTCCGATACAGTGACACTGAAGCTTTCTTT.

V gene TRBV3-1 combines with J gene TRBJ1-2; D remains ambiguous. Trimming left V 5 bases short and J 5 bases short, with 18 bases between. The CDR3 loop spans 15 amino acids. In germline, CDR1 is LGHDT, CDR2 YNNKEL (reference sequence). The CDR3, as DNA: TGTGCCAGCAGCTTCCGGTCACTAGGGAATTATGGCTACACCTTC. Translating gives CASSFRSLGNYGYTF.

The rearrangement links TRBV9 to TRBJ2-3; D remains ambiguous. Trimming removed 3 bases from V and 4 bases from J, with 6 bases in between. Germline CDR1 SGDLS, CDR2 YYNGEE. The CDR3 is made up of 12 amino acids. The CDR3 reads CASSDFPDTQYF. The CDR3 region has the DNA TGTGCCAGCAGCGATTTCCCAGATACGCAGTATTTT.

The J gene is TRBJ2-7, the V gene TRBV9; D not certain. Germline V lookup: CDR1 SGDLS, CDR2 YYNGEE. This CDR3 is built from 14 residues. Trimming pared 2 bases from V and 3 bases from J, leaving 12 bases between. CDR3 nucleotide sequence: TGTGCCAGCAGCGTCGACCTCGATGACTACGAGCAGTACTTC. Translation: CASSVDLDDYEQYF.

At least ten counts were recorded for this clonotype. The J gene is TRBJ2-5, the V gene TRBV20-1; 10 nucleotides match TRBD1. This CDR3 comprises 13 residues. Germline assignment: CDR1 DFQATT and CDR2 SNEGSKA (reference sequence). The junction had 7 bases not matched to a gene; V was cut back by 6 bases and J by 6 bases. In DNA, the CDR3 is TGCAGTGCAGACAGGGGGCTAATGAAGACCCAGTACTTC. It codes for CSADRGLMKTQYF.

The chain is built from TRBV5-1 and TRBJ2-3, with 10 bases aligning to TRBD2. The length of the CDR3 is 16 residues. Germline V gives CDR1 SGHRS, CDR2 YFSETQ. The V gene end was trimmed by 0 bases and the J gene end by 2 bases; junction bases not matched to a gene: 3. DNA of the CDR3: TGCGCCAGCAGCTTGGTTCTAGCGGGGGCCACAGATACGCAGTATTTT. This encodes CASSLVLAGATDTQYF.

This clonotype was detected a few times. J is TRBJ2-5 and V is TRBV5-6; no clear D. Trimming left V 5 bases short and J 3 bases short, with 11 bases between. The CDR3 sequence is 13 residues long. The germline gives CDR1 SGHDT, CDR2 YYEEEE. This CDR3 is CASRIRYEETQYF. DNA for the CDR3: TGTGCCAGCAGGATACGGTACGAAGAGACCCAGTACTTC.

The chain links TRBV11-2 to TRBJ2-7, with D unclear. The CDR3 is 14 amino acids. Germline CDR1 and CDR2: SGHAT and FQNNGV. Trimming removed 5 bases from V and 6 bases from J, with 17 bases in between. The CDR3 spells CASSVGPGLVEQYF. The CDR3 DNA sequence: TGTGCCAGCAGCGTGGGCCCGGGCCTTGTCGAGCAGTACTTC.

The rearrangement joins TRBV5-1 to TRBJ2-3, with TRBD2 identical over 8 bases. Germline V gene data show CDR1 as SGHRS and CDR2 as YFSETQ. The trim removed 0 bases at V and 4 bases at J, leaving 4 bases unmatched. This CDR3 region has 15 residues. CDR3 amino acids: CASSLEAGEPDTQYF. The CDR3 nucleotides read TGCGCCAGCAGCTTGGAAGCGGGGGAACCAGATACGCAGTATTTT.